The T cell receptor beta chain under discussion was sequenced for a study of T cell clonotyping in hematopoietic cell transplantation. Study-wide findings and caveats: After transplant, recipient diversity fell while pathologically expanded clonotypes grew through day 180. At the given depth, recipient repertoires were over 95% de novo clonotypes. Broader posttransplant TCR repertoire diversity was predicted by graft donor and pretransplant recipient Inverse Simpson Index values. Cells were unsorted, so CD4 and CD8 contributions were not separated.

The length of the CDR3 is 16 residues. Trimming removed 1 base from V and 3 bases from J, with 15 bases in between. Germline CDR1 reads SEHNR; CDR2 reads FQNEAQ (reference sequence). Generated by immunoSEQ multiplex PCR, the TCRdb table keeps only in-frame clones and is missing some. The table includes 30,000 to 45,000 clones, 88% detected once. On this clone itself: As yet, its antigen is unknown.

The chain has TRBV7-9 and TRBJ1-2; D ambiguous. The TCR was taken from a woman aged 40-49 years in good health. Some clones in this sample may be carry-over from other donors' samples. Sequenced sample: peripheral blood mononuclear cells. The CDR3: CASSLEMKAYDYGYTF. Here the CDR3 DNA reads TGTGCCAGCAGCTTAGAGATGAAGGCGTATGACTATGGCTACACCTTC.